These 16 T cell receptor beta chains were sequenced from one sample in a study of vaccination effects on CD4 cells after COVID-19. Sequencing was preceded by expansion of antigen-specific CD4+ T cells with viral peptide pools in the ViraFEST assay. CD4+ T cells were isolated after around 10 days of culture. The cohort was immunized with two doses of either the BNT162b2 or mRNA-1273 vaccine. Repertoires were generated with immunoSEQ multiplex PCR, while TCRdb's copy carries only in-frame clones and drops some. The data show around 22,000 clones, roughly four fifths seen once. Their antigens are not known. Sequencing used CD4+ T cells from PBMCs cultured with HCoV-229E spike peptides, obtained after COVID-19 vaccination. The source of these receptors is a human donor who received a COVID-19 vaccine.

The rearrangement joins TRBV6-5 to TRBJ1-1, with 7 bases identical to TRBD1. V gave up 7 bases and J gave up 4 bases; unmatched junction bases: 6. This CDR3 spans 13 amino acids. Germline V gene lookup returns CDR1 MNHEY and CDR2 SVGAGI. Here the CDR3 DNA reads TGTGCCAGCATTAGACAGGGCTTCACTGAAGCTTTCTTT. The encoded protein is CASIRQGFTEAFF.

The DNA of the CDR3 is TGTGCCAGCAGCTTTGGACAGGGGAACTCTGGAAACACCATATATTTT. As protein: CASSFGQGNSGNTIYF. This chain links TRBV7-9 with TRBJ1-3; TRBD1 matches 9 bases. This CDR3 comprises 16 residues. Losses at the gene ends were 3 bases for V and 0 bases for J; bases not matched to a gene: 3. CDR1 and CDR2 from the germline V gene are SEHNR and FQNEAQ (reference sequence).

The chain joins TRBV7-9 to TRBJ2-7; the D call may be TRBD1 or TRBD2 (5 bases each). CDR1 SEHNR and CDR2 FQNEAQ come from the germline V gene (reference sequence). This CDR3 is built from 13 residues. Trimming took off 3 bases at V and 6 bases at J, with 12 bases between the two ends. The chain's CDR3 is CASSLAGASEQYF. The CDR3 nucleotides read TGTGCCAGCAGCTTGGCCGGGGCCTCCGAGCAGTACTTC.

DNA of the CDR3: TGTGCCATCAGTCCGGGCCAGGGGGGCCCAGATACGCAGTATTTT. This encodes CAISPGQGGPDTQYF. The chain employs TRBV10-3 and TRBJ2-3; TRBD1 might be the D (7 bases). This CDR3 is built from 15 residues. V lost 5 bases to trimming and J lost 4 bases, with 16 bases between them. Germline V gene data show CDR1 as ENHRY and CDR2 as SYGVKD.

The chain couples TRBV25-1 to TRBJ1-5; 7 positions agree with TRBD1. J gave up 3 bases and V 8 bases, and 7 bases lay outside the gene matches. There are 14 residues in the CDR3. Per the germline V gene, CDR1 is MGHDK and CDR2 is SYGVNS. CDR3 in amino acids: CASQMTGNNQPQHF. The CDR3 DNA sequence: TGTGCCAGCCAGATGACAGGGAACAATCAGCCCCAGCATTTT.

J is TRBJ1-2 and V is TRBV6-4; maybe TRBD1 (5 bases). Germline V CDR1 and CDR2: MRHNA, SNTAGT. V lost 3 bases, J lost 0 bases, and 5 bases lay in between. The CDR3 runs to 13 residues. The CDR3 DNA is TGTGCCAGCAGTGAAGGGGCTAACTATGGCTACACCTTC. This translates into CASSEGANYGYTF.

J is TRBJ1-4 and V is TRBV5-1, with a possible D match to TRBD1 (5 bases). In germline, CDR1 is SGHRS, CDR2 YFSETQ. Trimming took 6 bases from V and 5 from J, leaving 17 bases between them. This CDR3 has 15 residues. The CDR3 loop is CASNSGAGLNEKLFF. Written as DNA, the CDR3 is TGCGCCAGCAACTCCGGGGCTGGCCTGAATGAAAAACTGTTTTTT.

The rearrangement joins TRBV6-5 to TRBJ2-2, with 9 nucleotides matching TRBD2. In germline, CDR1 is MNHEY, CDR2 SVGAGI. CDR3 length equals 16 residues. With V trimmed by 3 bases and J by 7 bases, 9 bases remained unmatched. Here the CDR3 DNA reads TGTGCCAGCAGTTATCTGGCGGGAGGGCCTGGCGGGGAGCTGTTTTTT. Translated, it gives CASSYLAGGPGGELFF.

The rearrangement links TRBV6-6 to TRBJ2-7; D is tentatively TRBD1 or TRBD2 (5 bases each). Germline V gene data show CDR1 as MNHNY and CDR2 as SVGAGI (reference sequence). With 3 bases removed from V and 4 bases from J, the gap between germline ends came to 13 bases. This CDR3 contains 14 residues. CDR3: CASSYQRGGYEQYF. For the CDR3, the DNA is TGTGCCAGCAGTTATCAACGGGGCGGATACGAGCAGTACTTC.

The table lists this clone with a few counts. The chain joins TRBV10-1 to TRBJ2-7; perhaps TRBD1 as D (6 bases). Between the trimmed V and J ends, which lost 10 bases and 4 bases, there was a span of 17 bases. The CDR3 totals 13 residues. The germline V gene has CDR1 WNHNN and CDR2 SYGVQD (reference sequence). CDR3 sequence: CATQQGLQYEQYF. The CDR3 DNA reads TGCGCCACCCAACAGGGCCTCCAATACGAGCAGTACTTC.

The V call is TRBV5-1, the J call TRBJ2-1; TRBD1 matches at 7 bases. This CDR3 has 11 residues. V was clipped by 5 bases and J by 7 bases; unmatched bases: 0. Per germline, CDR1 SGHRS and CDR2 YFSETQ. The CDR3 DNA sequence: TGCGCCAGCAGACAGGGGAATGAGCAGTTCTTC. Protein sequence: CASRQGNEQFF.

The genes are TRBV24-1 and TRBJ1-1; TRBD1 agrees at 7 bases. Germline assignment: CDR1 KGHDR and CDR2 SFDVKD. The CDR3 totals 15 residues. V shed 2 bases, J shed 5 bases, and the junction held 7 bases outside the gene matches. CDR3 nucleotides: TGTGCCACCAGTGATTCTCCAGGGGGAGAGACTGAAGCTTTCTTT. Its translation: CATSDSPGGETEAFF.

This chain joins TRBV6-5 and TRBJ2-5; D is unclear. V was shortened by 4 bases and J by 4 bases, with 7 bases between the two germline ends. Germline V gene lookup returns CDR1 MNHEY and CDR2 SVGAGI. This CDR3 is built from 12 residues. The DNA of the CDR3 is TGTGCCAGCAGTTCCCAAACAGAGACCCAGTACTTC. It encodes CASSSQTETQYF.

The chain is built from TRBV5-1 and TRBJ2-6, with a weak D call TRBD2 (5 bases). Trimming shortened V by 2 bases and J by 0 bases, and 12 bases separated the two germline ends. Germline values: CDR1 SGHRS, CDR2 YFSETQ. There are 17 residues in the CDR3. CDR3 residues: CASSFSGGRSGANVLTF. The CDR3 nucleotides are TGCGCCAGCAGCTTTTCCGGAGGACGCTCTGGGGCCAACGTCCTGACTTTC.

CDR3 coding DNA: TGTGCCAGCACCTGGACGGGTTCTAAAATCTCCTACAATGAGCAGTTCTTC. It encodes CASTWTGSKISYNEQFF. The rearrangement uses TRBV27 and TRBJ2-1; no firm D call. Germline V CDR1 and CDR2: MNHEY, SMNVEV (reference sequence). Trimming took off 7 bases at V and 0 bases at J, with 19 bases between the two ends. This CDR3 comprises 17 residues.

The genes are TRBV18 and TRBJ1-1; D is undetermined. Germline V lookup: CDR1 KGHSH, CDR2 LQKENI. Trimming took off 3 bases at V and 0 bases at J, with 17 bases between the two ends. The CDR3 loop spans 17 amino acids. CDR3 residues: CASSPTLGQALNTEAFF. CDR3 nucleotides: TGTGCCAGCTCACCTACACTCGGCCAAGCTTTGAACACTGAAGCTTTCTTT.